These T cell receptor beta chains were read from a single sample in a study of technical replicates of blood from several donors. Repertoires were generated with immunoSEQ multiplex PCR, while TCRdb's copy carries only in-frame clones and drops some. The sample yields just under 100,000 clones, about 95% seen once. Sample: T cells isolated from PBMCs. These receptors were taken from a human donor in good health. Both conserved end residues are part of each CDR3. D genes are given only for firm matches. Size is omitted from some rows. Given values are once, few, many or a class for expanded clones.

j_call: TRBJ2-7; clone_size: NA; v_call: TRBV4-2; d_call: NA; cdr3_aa: CASSHLRGASYEQYF; cdr3_nt: TGTGCCAGCAGCCATTTACGCGGGGCTAGCTACGAGCAGTACTTC
j_call: TRBJ1-5; clone_size: NA; v_call: TRBV7-8; d_call: NA; cdr3_aa: CASSLGQSSNQPQHF; cdr3_nt: TGTGCCAGCAGCTTAGGACAGAGCTCCAATCAGCCCCAGCATTTT
j_call: TRBJ1-6; clone_size: NA; v_call: TRBV5-4; d_call: NA; cdr3_aa: CASTITGQSSSPLHF; cdr3_nt: TGTGCCAGCACTATTACAGGACAGTCGAGCTCACCCCTCCACTTT
j_call: TRBJ1-4; clone_size: NA; v_call: TRBV6-6; d_call: NA; cdr3_aa: CASIAGVRNEKLFF; cdr3_nt: TGTGCCAGCATAGCGGGGGTTCGTAATGAAAAACTGTTTTTT
j_call: TRBJ2-2; clone_size: NA; v_call: TRBV28; d_call: TRBD2; cdr3_aa: CASVPGLAGTGELFF; cdr3_nt: TGTGCCAGTGTACCGGGACTAGCGGGCACCGGGGAGCTGTTTTTT
j_call: TRBJ1-2; clone_size: NA; v_call: TRBV14; d_call: NA; cdr3_aa: CASSPFQGLYGYTF; cdr3_nt: TGTGCCAGCAGCCCCTTTCAGGGACTCTATGGCTACACCTTC
j_call: TRBJ1-4; clone_size: NA; v_call: TRBV5-1; d_call: NA; cdr3_aa: CASSGGASEKLFF; cdr3_nt: TGCGCCAGCAGCGGGGGCGCAAGCGAAAAACTGTTTTTT
j_call: TRBJ2-7; clone_size: NA; v_call: TRBV29-1; d_call: TRBD2; cdr3_aa: CSGGGSYEQYF; cdr3_nt: TGCAGCGGGGGGGGCTCCTACGAGCAGTACTTC
j_call: TRBJ1-5; clone_size: once; v_call: TRBV11-2; d_call: NA; cdr3_aa: CASSLQGNQPQHF; cdr3_nt: TGTGCCAGCAGCTTACAGGGCAATCAGCCCCAGCATTTT
j_call: TRBJ2-7; clone_size: NA; v_call: TRBV4-1; d_call: NA; cdr3_aa: CASSQASSRVTMGEQYF; cdr3_nt: TGCGCCAGCAGCCAAGCCTCCTCACGGGTCACAATGGGCGAGCAGTACTTC
j_call: TRBJ2-7; clone_size: NA; v_call: TRBV30; d_call: NA; cdr3_aa: CAWTHGYEQYF; cdr3_nt: TGTGCCTGGACCCACGGCTACGAGCAGTACTTC
j_call: TRBJ2-2; clone_size: NA; v_call: TRBV9; d_call: NA; cdr3_aa: CASSAQGQNTGELFF; cdr3_nt: TGTGCCAGCAGCGCCCAAGGACAGAACACCGGGGAGCTGTTTTTT
j_call: TRBJ2-2; clone_size: NA; v_call: TRBV5-1; d_call: TRBD2; cdr3_aa: CASSSGLAGQVGELFF; cdr3_nt: TGCGCCAGCAGCTCGGGACTAGCGGGACAGGTCGGGGAGCTGTTTTTT
j_call: TRBJ1-1; clone_size: NA; v_call: TRBV20-1; d_call: NA; cdr3_aa: CSAKRNTEAFF; cdr3_nt: TGCAGTGCTAAGAGAAACACTGAAGCTTTCTTT
j_call: TRBJ1-4; clone_size: NA; v_call: TRBV19; d_call: NA; cdr3_aa: CASSRTAYHEKLFF; cdr3_nt: TGTGCCAGTAGTCGGACAGCTTACCATGAAAAACTGTTTTTT
j_call: TRBJ2-6; clone_size: NA; v_call: TRBV28; d_call: NA; cdr3_aa: CASSPGFSGANVLTF; cdr3_nt: TGTGCCAGCAGTCCAGGGTTCTCTGGGGCCAACGTCCTGACTTTC
j_call: TRBJ2-3; clone_size: NA; v_call: TRBV5-4; d_call: TRBD2; cdr3_aa: CASSLLAGEEDTQYF; cdr3_nt: TGTGCCAGCAGCTTGCTAGCGGGAGAGGAAGATACGCAGTATTTT
j_call: TRBJ2-1; clone_size: NA; v_call: TRBV27; d_call: TRBD2; cdr3_aa: CASSLDPWSGGYASYNEQFF; cdr3_nt: TGTGCCAGCAGCTTAGACCCTTGGAGCGGGGGATACGCCTCCTACAATGAGCAGTTCTTC
j_call: TRBJ2-7; clone_size: NA; v_call: TRBV28; d_call: TRBD1; cdr3_aa: CASSLEPGQGSYEQYF; cdr3_nt: TGTGCCAGCAGTTTAGAGCCGGGACAGGGTTCGTACGAGCAGTACTTC
j_call: TRBJ2-5; clone_size: NA; v_call: TRBV2; d_call: NA; cdr3_aa: CASSEEAQYF; cdr3_nt: TGTGCCAGCAGTGAGGAGGCCCAGTACTTC
j_call: TRBJ2-3; clone_size: NA; v_call: TRBV6-5; d_call: TRBD2; cdr3_aa: CASSLNGRPGTDTQYF; cdr3_nt: TGTGCCAGCAGTTTAAACGGGAGGCCAGGCACAGATACGCAGTATTTT
j_call: TRBJ2-5; clone_size: NA; v_call: TRBV5-1; d_call: TRBD2; cdr3_aa: CASSLGLAEQETQYF; cdr3_nt: TGCGCCAGCAGCTTGGGGCTAGCGGAGCAAGAGACCCAGTACTTC
j_call: TRBJ2-3; clone_size: once; v_call: TRBV12-5; d_call: NA; cdr3_aa: CASGLLRAGSTDTQYF; cdr3_nt: TGTGCTAGTGGTTTGCTTCGGGCGGGGAGCACAGATACGCAGTATTTT
j_call: TRBJ2-3; clone_size: NA; v_call: TRBV4-1; d_call: TRBD2; cdr3_aa: CASSQNFLGGRSTDTQYF; cdr3_nt: TGCGCCAGCAGCCAAAACTTCCTAGGCGGGAGATCAACAGATACGCAGTATTTT
j_call: TRBJ2-5; clone_size: NA; v_call: TRBV11-3; d_call: NA; cdr3_aa: CASSLGWGATGETQYF; cdr3_nt: TGTGCCAGCAGCTTAGGGTGGGGAGCTACCGGGGAGACCCAGTACTTC
j_call: TRBJ1-1; clone_size: few; v_call: TRBV2; d_call: TRBD1; cdr3_aa: CALQTGTNTEAFF; cdr3_nt: TGTGCCCTACAGACAGGGACGAACACTGAAGCTTTCTTT
j_call: TRBJ2-3; clone_size: NA; v_call: TRBV19; d_call: NA; cdr3_aa: CASSIVAGPGGTDTQYF; cdr3_nt: TGTGCCAGTAGTATAGTAGCTGGTCCGGGGGGCACAGATACGCAGTATTTT
j_call: TRBJ1-2; clone_size: once; v_call: TRBV27; d_call: NA; cdr3_aa: CASSLSRTAYGYTF; cdr3_nt: TGTGCCAGCAGTTTATCGCGGACAGCCTATGGCTACACCTTC
j_call: TRBJ1-2; clone_size: NA; v_call: TRBV11-2; d_call: NA; cdr3_aa: CASSFHYGYTF; cdr3_nt: TGTGCCAGCAGCTTTCATTATGGCTACACCTTC
j_call: TRBJ2-7; clone_size: NA; v_call: TRBV6-1; d_call: NA; cdr3_aa: CASSPSRTEEYF; cdr3_nt: TGTGCCAGCAGCCCTAGTCGGACAGAGGAGTACTTC
j_call: TRBJ2-7; clone_size: once; v_call: TRBV5-1; d_call: NA; cdr3_aa: CASSLEMWSEQYF; cdr3_nt: TGCGCCAGCAGCCTCGAGATGTGGAGCGAGCAGTACTTC
j_call: TRBJ1-4; clone_size: NA; v_call: TRBV4-1; d_call: NA; cdr3_aa: CASSQDPFLLRNEKLFF; cdr3_nt: TGCGCCAGCAGCCAAGATCCTTTCCTCCTACGAAATGAAAAACTGTTTTTT
j_call: TRBJ1-1; clone_size: NA; v_call: TRBV6-1; d_call: NA; cdr3_aa: CASSEGVLVWDTEAFF; cdr3_nt: TGTGCCAGCAGTGAAGGGGTTCTAGTATGGGACACTGAAGCTTTCTTT
j_call: TRBJ2-1; clone_size: NA; v_call: TRBV19; d_call: TRBD2; cdr3_aa: CASSPRLAGFYNEQFF; cdr3_nt: TGTGCCAGTAGTCCCAGACTAGCGGGTTTTTACAATGAGCAGTTCTTC
j_call: TRBJ2-5; clone_size: NA; v_call: TRBV7-6; d_call: NA; cdr3_aa: CASSPLRVAETQYF; cdr3_nt: TGTGCCAGCAGCCCCCTCCGGGTGGCAGAGACCCAGTACTTC
j_call: TRBJ1-2; clone_size: NA; v_call: TRBV2; d_call: TRBD1; cdr3_aa: CASRTTGGGGYTF; cdr3_nt: TGTGCCAGCAGAACCACAGGGGGCGGTGGCTACACCTTC
j_call: TRBJ2-7; clone_size: NA; v_call: TRBV5-1; d_call: TRBD2; cdr3_aa: CASSLDRTSGRAYEQYF; cdr3_nt: TGCGCCAGCAGCTTGGACCGTACTAGCGGGAGGGCCTACGAGCAGTACTTC
j_call: TRBJ1-2; clone_size: once; v_call: TRBV7-9; d_call: NA; cdr3_aa: CASTRVGVGYGYTF; cdr3_nt: TGTGCCAGCACTCGTGTCGGGGTGGGCTATGGCTACACCTTC
j_call: TRBJ1-4; clone_size: NA; v_call: TRBV28; d_call: NA; cdr3_aa: CASSIKQVGVYNEKLFF; cdr3_nt: TGTGCCAGCAGTATCAAACAAGTCGGAGTATATAATGAAAAACTGTTTTTT
j_call: TRBJ2-5; clone_size: NA; v_call: TRBV2; d_call: TRBD2; cdr3_aa: CASKGLRGGQETQYF; cdr3_nt: TGTGCCAGCAAAGGGCTGCGGGGGGGACAAGAGACCCAGTACTTC
j_call: TRBJ2-4; clone_size: NA; v_call: TRBV2; d_call: NA; cdr3_aa: CASSARMVAKNIQYF; cdr3_nt: TGTGCCAGCAGTGCCAGGATGGTAGCCAAAAACATTCAGTACTTC
j_call: TRBJ2-1; clone_size: NA; v_call: TRBV27; d_call: TRBD2; cdr3_aa: CASSLRSGSGNEQFF; cdr3_nt: TGTGCCAGCAGTTTAAGAAGCGGGAGTGGCAATGAGCAGTTCTTC
j_call: TRBJ2-5; clone_size: NA; v_call: TRBV6-1; d_call: NA; cdr3_aa: CATKRGNQETQYF; cdr3_nt: TGTGCCACCAAACGGGGGAATCAAGAGACCCAGTACTTC
j_call: TRBJ1-3; clone_size: NA; v_call: TRBV28; d_call: NA; cdr3_aa: CASRYRESSGNTIYF; cdr3_nt: TGTGCCAGCAGATACAGGGAAAGCTCTGGAAACACCATATATTTT
j_call: TRBJ2-7; clone_size: NA; v_call: TRBV6-1; d_call: TRBD1; cdr3_aa: CASSELWGQPIYEQYF; cdr3_nt: TGTGCCAGCAGTGAGCTTTGGGGACAGCCCATCTACGAGCAGTACTTC
j_call: TRBJ2-7; clone_size: NA; v_call: TRBV7-2; d_call: NA; cdr3_aa: CASSLSSEQYF; cdr3_nt: TGTGCCAGCAGCCTTAGTTCCGAGCAGTACTTC
j_call: TRBJ2-6; clone_size: NA; v_call: TRBV5-4; d_call: NA; cdr3_aa: CASRRSYGANVLTF; cdr3_nt: TGTGCCAGCAGAAGGAGTTATGGGGCCAACGTCCTGACTTTC
j_call: TRBJ2-3; clone_size: once; v_call: TRBV7-9; d_call: NA; cdr3_aa: CASSPLLVGVPDTQYF; cdr3_nt: TGTGCCAGCAGTCCACTTCTAGTGGGAGTCCCAGATACGCAGTATTTT
j_call: TRBJ1-4; clone_size: NA; v_call: TRBV7-9; d_call: NA; cdr3_aa: CASSPAMGHSREKLFF; cdr3_nt: TGTGCCAGCAGCCCAGCGATGGGGCACTCCCGGGAAAAACTGTTTTTT
j_call: TRBJ2-1; clone_size: NA; v_call: TRBV25-1; d_call: NA; cdr3_aa: CASSPLTENNEQFF; cdr3_nt: TGTGCCAGCAGTCCACTCACAGAGAACAATGAGCAGTTCTTC
j_call: TRBJ1-2; clone_size: NA; v_call: TRBV4-1; d_call: TRBD1; cdr3_aa: CASSQDLGQGGYGYTF; cdr3_nt: TGCGCCAGCAGCCAAGATCTGGGACAGGGCGGCTATGGCTACACCTTC
j_call: TRBJ2-7; clone_size: NA; v_call: TRBV6-4; d_call: TRBD2; cdr3_aa: CASSDSYGRAYEQYF; cdr3_nt: TGTGCCAGCAGTGACTCCTACGGGAGGGCCTACGAGCAGTACTTC
j_call: TRBJ1-4; clone_size: NA; v_call: TRBV7-9; d_call: TRBD1; cdr3_aa: CASTIGQGGSNEKLFF; cdr3_nt: TGTGCCAGCACCATTGGACAGGGGGGGTCTAATGAAAAACTGTTTTTT
j_call: TRBJ2-7; clone_size: NA; v_call: TRBV28; d_call: TRBD1; cdr3_aa: CASSLALRTGAYEQYF; cdr3_nt: TGTGCCAGCAGTTTAGCTCTTAGGACAGGGGCCTACGAGCAGTACTTC
j_call: TRBJ1-1; clone_size: NA; v_call: TRBV4-1; d_call: NA; cdr3_aa: CASSHLTEAFF; cdr3_nt: TGCGCCAGCAGCCACCTGACAGAAGCTTTCTTT